Below, 27 T cell receptor beta chains from the same sample are listed, as sequenced in a study of blood T cell repertoires in COVID-19. The data were produced by immunoSEQ multiplex PCR, yet TCRdb's version contains in-frame clones alone and is incomplete. The profile shows around 50,000 clones, around 90% of them singletons. The sequencing sample was made of peripheral blood. These TCRs come from a human donor in a cohort sampled during active COVID-19.

The rearrangement uses TRBV7-2 and TRBJ2-1, with D unclear. The germline V and J ends were trimmed by 5 bases and 2 bases, with 22 bases remaining between them. The CDR3 spans 18 residues. Per germline, CDR1 SGHTA and CDR2 FQGNSA. CDR3 in DNA: TGTGCCAGCAGCAAACTTCCCCTCGGTACGGTGGCCTACAATGAGCAGTTCTTC. Translation gives CASSKLPLGTVAYNEQFF.

This chain uses TRBV3-1 (or the pseudogene TRBV3-2) with TRBJ2-2; 9 bases agree with TRBD1. The CDR3 contains 15 residues. With V trimmed by 3 bases and J by 5 bases, 4 bases remained unmatched. CDR1 is LGHDT, CDR2 YNNKEL, per germline (reference sequence). CDR3 nucleotide sequence: TGTGCCAGCAGCCAGGGGACAGGGTTTACCGGGGAGCTGTTTTTT. Translated, it gives CASSQGTGFTGELFF.

The chain uses TRBV7-2 and TRBJ1-2; TRBD1 agrees at 8 bases. The CDR3 runs to 16 residues. Germline loops: CDR1 SGHTA, CDR2 FQGNSA. Trimming removed 5 bases from V and 4 bases from J; junction bases left unmatched: 12. The CDR3 loop is CASSPEGQVDVYGYTF. In DNA, the CDR3 is TGTGCCAGCAGCCCAGAGGGACAGGTTGATGTCTATGGCTACACCTTC.

The J gene is TRBJ1-6, the V gene TRBV3-1 (or the pseudogene TRBV3-2); D is perhaps TRBD1 (5 bases). The CDR3 has 13 residues. Germline V gene lookup returns CDR1 LGHDT and CDR2 YNNKEL (reference sequence). The germline V and J ends were trimmed by 4 bases and 8 bases, with 9 bases remaining between them. The CDR3 region is CASSPLQDSPLHF. Written as DNA, the CDR3 is TGTGCCAGCAGCCCTTTACAGGATTCACCCCTCCACTTT.

The chain links TRBV5-5 to TRBJ1-1, with 10 bases matching TRBD1. CDR3 length: 15 residues. Trimming at V came to 3 bases and at J to 3 bases, leaving 5 bases not matched to a gene. Germline values: CDR1 SGHKS, CDR2 YYEKEE (reference sequence). The DNA of the CDR3 is TGTGCCAGCAGCTGGGGACAGGGGTTGGACACTGAAGCTTTCTTT. Its protein product is CASSWGQGLDTEAFF.

V and J are TRBV5-8 and TRBJ1-4; weak D call: TRBD1 (6 bases). The CDR3 sequence is 16 residues long. Trimming stripped 7 bases from V and 7 bases from J, with 23 bases between. In germline, CDR1 is SGHTS, CDR2 YDEGEE. The CDR3 reads CASEPGDRQKVEKLFF. The CDR3 DNA reads TGTGCCAGCGAACCCGGAGACAGGCAAAAGGTTGAAAAACTGTTTTTT.

The rearrangement joins TRBV7-9 to TRBJ1-3; TRBD1 agrees at 9 bases. The CDR3 totals 17 residues. Germline assignment: CDR1 SEHNR and CDR2 FQNEAQ (reference sequence). After removal of 4 bases from V and 0 bases from J, the junction contained 7 bases not matched to a gene. The CDR3: CASSSNRGRLSGNTIYF. In nucleotides, the CDR3 is TGTGCCAGCAGCTCCAACAGGGGGCGCCTCTCTGGAAACACCATATATTTT.

The J gene is TRBJ1-2, the V gene TRBV4-3; 9 bases fit TRBD1. Germline loops: CDR1 LGHNA, CDR2 YSLEER. The ends lost 0 bases at V and 4 bases at J; junction bases unmatched: 12. This CDR3 is built from 18 residues. The CDR3 region is CASSQDSPGTGPVYGYTF. CDR3 sequence (DNA): TGCGCCAGCAGCCAAGACAGTCCCGGGACAGGGCCGGTCTATGGCTACACCTTC.

CDR3 region: CASRLEETGDEAFF. The CDR3 DNA reads as TGTGCAAGTCGCTTAGAAGAGACGGGGGATGAAGCTTTCTTT. J is TRBJ1-1 and V is TRBV12-2. TRBV12-2 is annotated as a pseudogene. The CDR3 totals 14 residues.

This clone was detected once. The chain couples TRBV21-1 to TRBJ2-7; TRBD2 reflects the table's D call only, with no check against the DNA. TRBV21-1 is recorded as a pseudogene. The CDR3 is made up of 15 amino acids. CDR3 sequence reads: CASSKLTSGDYEQYF. The DNA of the CDR3 is TGTGCCAGCAGCAAACTGACTAGCGGGGACTACGAGCAGTACTTC.

V gene TRBV9 combines with J gene TRBJ1-3; a weak D match, TRBD1 (6 bases). Per the germline V gene, CDR1 is SGDLS and CDR2 is YYNGEE. CDR3 length: 19 amino acids. V lost 2 bases and J lost 1, with 22 bases in between. Here the CDR3 reads CASSVSGLDRPFSGNTIYF. In DNA form, the CDR3 reads TGTGCCAGCAGCGTCTCTGGTCTTGACAGGCCATTTTCTGGAAACACCATATATTTT.

V and J are TRBV18 and TRBJ2-3, with 7 bases aligning to TRBD1. The CDR3 is 18 amino acids. Germline V CDR1 and CDR2: KGHSH, LQKENI. J gave up 0 bases and V 2 bases, and 11 bases lay outside the gene matches. The CDR3 coding sequence is TGTGCCAGCTCACCATTCCGCCCGGGACAGCTAAGCACAGATACGCAGTATTTT. It encodes CASSPFRPGQLSTDTQYF.

This chain links TRBV9 with TRBJ2-3, with TRBD1 matching over 11 bases. The junction had 4 bases not matched to a gene; V was cut back by 0 bases and J by 4 bases. The CDR3 spans 16 residues. CDR1 and CDR2 (germline): SGDLS, YYNGEE. The CDR3 DNA reads as TGTGCCAGCAGCGTAGGGGGACAGGGGGAAGCAGATACGCAGTATTTT. Residues: CASSVGGQGEADTQYF.

This clone was counted a single time. This chain connects TRBV29-1 to TRBJ2-1; the D gene is possibly TRBD1 (6 bases). Germline V lookup: CDR1 SQVTM, CDR2 ANQGSEA. V was shortened by 1 base and J by 10 bases, with 14 bases between the two germline ends. The CDR3 runs 13 residues. The CDR3: CSVEVDRISEQFF. The CDR3 nucleotides read TGCAGCGTTGAAGTGGACAGAATCTCAGAGCAGTTCTTC.

This sequence joins TRBV5-5 and TRBJ1-4; D possibly corresponds to TRBD1 (5 bases). From germline, CDR1 is SGHKS and CDR2 YYEKEE (reference sequence). The V end lost 1 base, the J end lost 6 bases, and 13 bases lay between the germline ends. This CDR3 spans 15 amino acids. The CDR3 bases are TGTGCCAGCAGCTTGCAGCAGGGTTCCGATGAAAAACTGTTTTTT. Its translation: CASSLQQGSDEKLFF.

The genes are TRBV5-4 and TRBJ2-5; 9 bases fit TRBD1. The V and J ends lost 3 bases and 4 bases, in that order; junction bases with no gene match: 1. The CDR3 has 13 residues. CDR1 and CDR2 from the germline V gene are SGHNT and YYREEE (reference sequence). The CDR3 sequence is CASSSDRGETQYF. CDR3 nucleotide sequence: TGTGCCAGCAGCTCGGACAGGGGAGAGACCCAGTACTTC.

This sequence joins TRBV2 and TRBJ2-3; 9 bases match TRBD2. Germline V gives CDR1 SNHLY, CDR2 FYNNEI. Germline trimming cut 4 bases from V and 4 bases from J; bases unmatched to any gene: 9. The CDR3 contains 16 residues. The CDR3 bases are TGTGCCAGCAGTGGTGAAGCGGGAGGTACCGCAGATACGCAGTATTTT. Translation gives CASSGEAGGTADTQYF. Drawing the rest from reference TRBV2 and TRBJ2-3, the complete variable domain is EPEVTQTPSHQVTQMGQEVILRCVPISNHLYFYWYRQILGQKVEFLVSFYNNEISEKSEIFDDQFSVERPDGSNFTLKIRSTKLEDSAMYFCASSGEAGGTADTQYFGPGTRLTVL.

The chain couples TRBV6-4 to TRBJ2-3, with 9 bases matching TRBD2. The J segment lost 7 bases and the V segment lost 7 bases, leaving 21 bases of the junction unmatched. This CDR3 spans 18 amino acids. The germline V gene has CDR1 MRHNA and CDR2 SNTAGT. In nucleotides, the CDR3 is TGTGCCAGCATAGGGCGCAGACTAGCGGATTATGACCTCAATACGCAGTATTTT. Amino acids: CASIGRRLADYDLNTQYF.

The chain has TRBV5-1 and TRBJ2-6; D may be TRBD2 (6 bases). V lost 5 bases to trimming and J lost 0 bases, with 12 bases between them. Germline CDR1 and CDR2: SGHRS and YFSETQ. CDR3 size: 16 residues. CDR3 DNA: TGCGCCAGCAGTCAAGGGACTCCCTCTGGGGCCAACGTCCTGACTTTC. As protein: CASSQGTPSGANVLTF. The complete variable domain, with remaining parts taken from reference TRBV5-1 and TRBJ2-6, reads KAGVTQTPRYLIKTRGQQVTLSCSPISGHRSVSWYQQTPGQGLQFLFEYFSETQRNKGNFPGRFSGRQFSNSRSEMNVSTLELGDSALYLCASSQGTPSGANVLTFGAGSRLTVL.

The V gene is TRBV14, the J gene TRBJ2-1, with TRBD2 as a possible D gene (5 bases). Germline V gives CDR1 SGHDN, CDR2 FVKESK. Trimming pared 1 base from V and 7 bases from J, leaving 17 bases between. The CDR3 consists of 16 residues. The CDR3 DNA sequence: TGTGCCAGCAGCCAAGTAGGACTTAGCGTTGAGAATGAGCAGTTCTTC. Its translation: CASSQVGLSVENEQFF.

The rearrangement links TRBV5-8 to TRBJ2-3, with TRBD2 matching 12 bases. Germline CDR1 SGHTS, CDR2 YDEGEE. V trimming: 1 base; J trimming: 5 bases; junction bases outside the gene matches: 8. This CDR3 contains 17 residues. The DNA of the CDR3 is TGTGCCAGCAGCTTGAGGAGGACTAGCGGGGTTGGAGATACGCAGTATTTT. Translating it yields CASSLRRTSGVGDTQYF.

The chain recombines TRBV10-1 with TRBJ1-5; a possible D gene is TRBD1 (5 bases). The CDR3 runs to 14 residues. The V gene's germline CDR1 is WNHNN and CDR2 SYGVQD (reference sequence). V was trimmed by 5 bases and J by 3 bases, leaving 11 bases between them. This chain's CDR3 is CASSLTASNQPQHF. As DNA, the CDR3 is TGCGCCAGCAGTCTGACAGCCTCCAATCAGCCCCAGCATTTT.

V gene TRBV28 combines with J gene TRBJ1-1; D unresolved. V lost 2 bases to trimming and J lost 1 base, with 8 bases between them. In germline, CDR1 is MDHEN, CDR2 SYDVKM. The CDR3 extends over 14 amino acids. As DNA, the CDR3 is TGTGCCAGCAGTTTACTTCGGAGGAACACTGAAGCTTTCTTT. This codes for CASSLLRRNTEAFF.

This chain uses TRBV5-4 with TRBJ2-1; 10 bases fit TRBD1. J lost 8 bases, V lost 3 bases, and 2 bases had no gene match. The CDR3 totals 13 residues. The germline gives CDR1 SGHNT, CDR2 YYREEE (reference sequence). The CDR3 DNA is TGTGCCAGCAGCTGGACAGGGGGTCATGAGCAGTTCTTC. This encodes CASSWTGGHEQFF. The whole variable domain, remainder taken from reference TRBV5-4 and TRBJ2-1, is ETGVTQSPTHLIKTRGQQVTLRCSSQSGHNTVSWYQQALGQGPQFIFQYYREEENGRGNFPPRFSGLQFPNYSSELNVNALELDDSALYLCASSWTGGHEQFFGPGTRLTVL.

The chain carries TRBV4-3 and TRBJ2-5; TRBD2 aligns across 8 bases. The CDR3 is 14 amino acids. CDR1 LGHNA and CDR2 YSLEER come from the germline V gene. The V and J ends lost 5 bases and 2 bases, in that order; junction bases with no gene match: 4. The CDR3 nucleotides are TGCGCCAGCAGCTCGGGACTAGATCAAGAGACCCAGTACTTC. Protein: CASSSGLDQETQYF.

CDR3 coding DNA: TGTGCCAGTAGTATCGGGACAGGGAACATTCAGTACTTC. Translated: CASSIGTGNIQYF. The V and J genes are TRBV19 and TRBJ2-4; 9 nucleotides match TRBD1. Germline CDR1 LNHDA, CDR2 SQIVND (reference sequence). The CDR3 runs to 13 residues. With 3 bases clipped from V and 7 bases from J, the junction kept 1 base outside the gene matches.

This clone was detected only once. The chain's CDR3 is CASSHPGEQYF. The CDR3 DNA reads as TGTGCCAGCAGCCATCCGGGCGAGCAGTACTTC. V gene TRBV7-9 combines with J gene TRBJ2-7; D is unresolved. Germline CDR1 SEHNR, CDR2 FQNEAQ (reference sequence). With 5 bases removed from V and 6 bases from J, the gap between germline ends came to 8 bases. This CDR3 has 11 residues.